These T cell receptor beta chains were read from a single sample in a study of OX40 agonist ivuxolimab in advanced cancers. Clones were read by immunoSEQ multiplex PCR, and TCRdb kept only the in-frame ones, dropping some. The table has about 94,000 clones, around 90% seen once. The sequencing here drew on CD4+ or CD8+ T cells sorted from blood, taken in a trial of the OX40 agonist ivuxolimab. These receptors were taken from an adult with an advanced solid tumor such as melanoma, head and neck, liver or kidney cancer. CDR3s include the opening cysteine and the closing phenylalanine or tryptophan. D genes are given only for firm matches. Rows may omit the clone size; those that give it use once, few, many or a size class.

v_gene	abundance	d_gene	len	j_gene	CDR3nt	CDR3aa
TRBV29-1	NA	TRBD1	16	TRBJ1-2	TGCAGCTTCAACCGGATAGGACAGGGGACTAACTATGGCTACACCTTC	CSFNRIGQGTNYGYTF
TRBV5-4	NA	NA	15	TRBJ2-1	TGTGCCAGCAGCTTGGGGACCAACCCTAACAATGAGCAGTTCTTC	CASSLGTNPNNEQFF
TRBV5-8	NA	NA	17	TRBJ1-4	TGTGCCACCACGCCAGGTGGCGGGGTGCGGGAAAGTGAAAAACTGTTTTTT	CATTPGGGVRESEKLFF
TRBV15	NA	NA	18	TRBJ1-3	TGTGCCACCAGCAGAGATTATTCATCAGGCCGCTCTGGAAACACCATATATTTT	CATSRDYSSGRSGNTIYF
TRBV5-1	NA	NA	16	TRBJ1-1	TGCGCCAGCAGCTTGGAGGGGGGGTCGGTGAACACTGAAGCTTTCTTT	CASSLEGGSVNTEAFF
TRBV11-2	NA	TRBD1	18	TRBJ1-5	TGTGCCAGCAGCTTAGTGGGGACGGGCAGGGGGCAAGTTCAGCCCCAGCATTTT	CASSLVGTGRGQVQPQHF
TRBV6-1	NA	NA	18	TRBJ2-1	TGTGCCAGCAGTGATGCCCCGATCGGAGGTCGCGCCTACAATGAGCAGTTCTTC	CASSDAPIGGRAYNEQFF
TRBV7-6	NA	NA	11	TRBJ1-1	TGTGCCAGCAGCTCCCAAAATGAAGCTTTCTTT	CASSSQNEAFF
TRBV7-2	NA	NA	15	TRBJ1-5	TGTGCCAGCAGCTTAGCATCCGGCAACAATCAGCCCCAGCATTTT	CASSLASGNNQPQHF
TRBV18	NA	NA	14	TRBJ1-1	TGTGCCAGCTCAGTGGGGGTTGCGAGGACTGAAGCTTTCTTT	CASSVGVARTEAFF
TRBV7-9	NA	NA	14	TRBJ2-7	TGTGCCAGCAGCTTAGGTCCTATTTTCTACGAGCAGTACTTC	CASSLGPIFYEQYF
TRBV4-3	NA	TRBD1	17	TRBJ2-7	TGCGCCAGCAGCCAAGCAACCGGACAGGGAGGACACTACGAGCAGTACTTC	CASSQATGQGGHYEQYF
TRBV22-1	NA	NA	21	TRBJ2-6	TGTCCTGGGAGGGAAAGTAGAAAGCGAACAAGCGAACAAAGTCGGGCCAACGTCCTGACTTTC	CPGRESRKRTSEQSRANVLTF
TRBV5-8	NA	NA	12	TRBJ1-4	TGTGCCAGCAGCCCACCCCATGAAAAACTGTTTTTT	CASSPPHEKLFF
TRBV5-4	NA	NA	14	TRBJ2-7	TGTGCCAGCCACCCCGGGGGGCAGACCTACGAGCAGTACTTC	CASHPGGQTYEQYF
TRBV6-6	NA	NA	14	TRBJ1-5	TGTGCCAGCAGGTCCACAGGGTTTAATCAGCCCCAGCATTTT	CASRSTGFNQPQHF
TRBV7-2	few	NA	15	TRBJ1-4	TGTGCCAGCAGCCCCTGGGCGGACTTAAATGAAAAACTGTTTTTT	CASSPWADLNEKLFF
TRBV30	NA	TRBD1	14	TRBJ1-1	TGTGCCTGTACAGGGGGCGGGAGGAACACTGAAGCTTTCTTT	CACTGGGRNTEAFF
TRBV5-6	NA	NA	14	TRBJ1-6	TGTGCCAGCAGCTTGCGGGGGTTGCTCTCACCCCTCCACTTT	CASSLRGLLSPLHF
TRBV10-3	NA	NA	14	TRBJ2-1	TGTGCCATCGAGGCCGTAGGAGGATCGGACGAGCAGTTCTTC	CAIEAVGGSDEQFF
TRBV18	NA	TRBD1	17	TRBJ2-7	TGTGCCAGCTCAGCAAACTCCGGGACAGGGAGGCCCTACGAGCAGTACTTC	CASSANSGTGRPYEQYF
TRBV18	NA	NA	12	TRBJ1-1	TGTGCCAGCTCACTCCGGGTTACTGAAGCTTTCTTT	CASSLRVTEAFF
TRBV7-4	NA	TRBD1	18	TRBJ1-3	TGTGCCAGCAGCTTGAATGACTCCGGGACAGGAGCTGGAAACACCATATATTTT	CASSLNDSGTGAGNTIYF
TRBV18	NA	TRBD2	15	TRBJ2-3	TGTGCCAGCTCACAAAGCGGGGGGGCCCGAGATACGCAGTATTTT	CASSQSGGARDTQYF
TRBV9	NA	TRBD2	17	TRBJ2-5	TGTGCCAGCAGCGTAGGGGCTAGCGGGGGGCCGGGGGAGACCCAGTACTTC	CASSVGASGGPGETQYF
TRBV11-1	NA	NA	14	TRBJ2-5	TGTGCCAGCAGTGTATACCGAGACCAAGAGACCCAGTACTTC	CASSVYRDQETQYF
TRBV7-8	NA	NA	13	TRBJ2-7	TGTGCCAGCAGCCAGCCCCAGGGAAGCGAGCAGTACTTC	CASSQPQGSEQYF
TRBV9	few	NA	15	TRBJ2-3	TGTGCCAGCAGCTTTCAGGGTAGGATAACAGATACGCAGTATTTT	CASSFQGRITDTQYF
TRBV5-1	NA	TRBD1	15	TRBJ2-3	TGCGCCAGCAGCCAGGGACAGGCGTTCACAGATACGCAGTATTTT	CASSQGQAFTDTQYF
TRBV27	NA	NA	14	TRBJ1-1	TGTGCCAGCAGTTTAATTGACCCCGGGGCTGAAGCTTTCTTT	CASSLIDPGAEAFF
TRBV7-2	once	TRBD1	15	TRBJ1-5	TGTGCCAGCAGCTTATCATCAGGGGGAAGTCAGCCCCAGCATTTT	CASSLSSGGSQPQHF
TRBV6-1	NA	NA	14	TRBJ1-4	TGTGCCAGCAGTGAAGGCCGGATTAATGAAAAACTGTTTTTT	CASSEGRINEKLFF
TRBV7-8	NA	NA	14	TRBJ1-2	TGTGCCAGCAGCGCGGGGGGAAAGCTCTATGGCTACACCTTC	CASSAGGKLYGYTF
TRBV10-2	NA	NA	16	TRBJ1-1	TGCGCCAGCAGTGAAAGACTCGGGGGCTCGCACACTGAAGCTTTCTTT	CASSERLGGSHTEAFF
TRBV15	NA	TRBD2	16	TRBJ2-1	TGTGCCACCAGCAGGAGGGCTAGCGGGGGGGCCCTTGAGCAGTTCTTC	CATSRRASGGALEQFF
TRBV19	NA	NA	12	TRBJ1-2	TGTGCCAGTAGGATGGAGAGTAATGGCTACACCTTC	CASRMESNGYTF
TRBV28	NA	NA	14	TRBJ2-5	TGTGCCAGCAGATCAGGGGGGGGCCAGGAGACCCAGTACTTC	CASRSGGGQETQYF
TRBV7-8	NA	NA	16	TRBJ2-3	TGTGCCAGCAGCTCCATAGAAGGGATAGGCACAGATACGCAGTATTTT	CASSSIEGIGTDTQYF
TRBV29-1	NA	NA	11	TRBJ1-2	TGCAGCGTTGAAGATGGCTATGGCTACACCTTC	CSVEDGYGYTF
TRBV18	once	NA	13	TRBJ1-5	TGTGCCAGCTCAAGGGAGATTAATCAGCCCCAGCATTTT	CASSREINQPQHF
TRBV18	NA	TRBD1	14	TRBJ2-4	TGTGCCAGCTCACCATACAGGGGAAAAAACATTCAGTACTTC	CASSPYRGKNIQYF
TRBV25-1	NA	NA	15	TRBJ1-4	TGTGCCAGCAGTGGGCGGACGGACTTTAATGAAAAACTGTTTTTT	CASSGRTDFNEKLFF
TRBV30	once	NA	15	TRBJ2-2	TGTGCCTGGACCCTAGGGGCCGGGAACACCGGGGAGCTGTTTTTT	CAWTLGAGNTGELFF